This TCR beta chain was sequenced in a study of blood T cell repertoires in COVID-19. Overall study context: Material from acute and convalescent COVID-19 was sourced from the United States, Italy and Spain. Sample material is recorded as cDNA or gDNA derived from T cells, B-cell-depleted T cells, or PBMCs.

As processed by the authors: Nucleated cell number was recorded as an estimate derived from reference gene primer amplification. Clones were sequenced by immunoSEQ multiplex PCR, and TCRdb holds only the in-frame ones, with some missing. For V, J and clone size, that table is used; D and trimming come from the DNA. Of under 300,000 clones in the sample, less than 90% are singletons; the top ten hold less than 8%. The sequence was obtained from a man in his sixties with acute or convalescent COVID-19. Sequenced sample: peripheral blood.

The CDR3 here is CAISSHSVGQGGEKLFF. CDR3 coding DNA: TGTGCCATCAGTTCCCACTCGGTAGGACAGGGAGGTGAAAAACTGTTTTTT. V and J are TRBV10-3 and TRBJ1-4; 8 nucleotides line up with TRBD1. The germline gives CDR1 ENHRY, CDR2 SYGVKD. V gave up 5 bases and J gave up 7 bases; unmatched junction bases: 15. The CDR3 loop spans 17 amino acids.